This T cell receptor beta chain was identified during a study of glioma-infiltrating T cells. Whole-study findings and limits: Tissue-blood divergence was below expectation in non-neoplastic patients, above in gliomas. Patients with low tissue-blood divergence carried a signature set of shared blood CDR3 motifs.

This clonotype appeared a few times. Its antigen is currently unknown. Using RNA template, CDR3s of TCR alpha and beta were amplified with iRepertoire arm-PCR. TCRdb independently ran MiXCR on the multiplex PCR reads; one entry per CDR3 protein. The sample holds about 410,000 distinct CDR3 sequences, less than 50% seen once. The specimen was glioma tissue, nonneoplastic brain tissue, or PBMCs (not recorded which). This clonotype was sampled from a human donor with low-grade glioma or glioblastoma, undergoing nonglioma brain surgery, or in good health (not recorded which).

The CDR3 loop reads CASSYSQGAAEAFF. The CDR3 DNA sequence: TGTGCCAGCAGTTACTCGCAGGGGGCTGCTGAAGCTTTCTTT. The chain links TRBV6-5 to TRBJ1-1; 8 nucleotides line up with TRBD1. This CDR3 is 14 amino acids long. The germline V gene encodes CDR1 MNHEY and CDR2 SVGAGI. Unmatched junction bases numbered 3, after V lost 0 bases and J lost 6 bases.